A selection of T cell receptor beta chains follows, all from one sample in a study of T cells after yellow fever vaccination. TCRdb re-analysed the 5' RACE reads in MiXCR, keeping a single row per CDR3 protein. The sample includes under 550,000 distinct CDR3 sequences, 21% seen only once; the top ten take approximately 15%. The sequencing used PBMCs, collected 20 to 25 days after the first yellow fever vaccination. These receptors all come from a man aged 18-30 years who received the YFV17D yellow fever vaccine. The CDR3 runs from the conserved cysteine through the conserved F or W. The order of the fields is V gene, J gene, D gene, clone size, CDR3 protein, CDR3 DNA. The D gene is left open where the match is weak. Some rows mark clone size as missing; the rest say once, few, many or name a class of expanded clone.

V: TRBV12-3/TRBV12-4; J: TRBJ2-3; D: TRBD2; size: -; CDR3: CASSGRGFTDTQYF; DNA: TGTGCCAGCAGCGGGAGGGGGTTCACAGATACGCAGTATTTT
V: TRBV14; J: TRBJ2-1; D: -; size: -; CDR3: CASSQEGVSYNEQFF; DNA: TGTGCCAGCAGCCAAGAAGGGGTATCCTACAATGAGCAGTTCTTC
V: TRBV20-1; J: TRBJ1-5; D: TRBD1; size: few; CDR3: CSARGPGQYSNQPQHF; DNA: TGCAGTGCTAGAGGCCCGGGACAGTATAGCAATCAGCCCCAGCATTTT
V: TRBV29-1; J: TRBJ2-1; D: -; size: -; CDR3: CSVERLVHYNEQFF; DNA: TGCAGCGTGGAGCGACTAGTCCACTACAATGAGCAGTTCTTC
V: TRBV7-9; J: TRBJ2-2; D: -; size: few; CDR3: CASSLFGNTGELFF; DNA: TGTGCCAGCAGCTTATTCGGAAACACCGGGGAGCTGTTTTTT
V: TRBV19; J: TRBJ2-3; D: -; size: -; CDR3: CASSRDPGTDTQYF; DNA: TGTGCCAGTAGTAGGGATCCAGGGACAGATACGCAGTATTTT
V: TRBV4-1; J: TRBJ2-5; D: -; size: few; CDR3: CASSQDLGVETQYF; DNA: TGCGCCAGCAGCCAAGATTTGGGCGTGGAGACCCAGTACTTC
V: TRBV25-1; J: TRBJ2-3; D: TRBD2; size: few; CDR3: CASSKRGGPDTQYF; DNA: TGTGCCAGCAGTAAGCGGGGGGGCCCAGATACGCAGTATTTT
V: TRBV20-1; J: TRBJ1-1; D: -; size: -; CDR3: CSASVEAFF; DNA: TGCAGTGCTTCGGTTGAAGCTTTCTTT
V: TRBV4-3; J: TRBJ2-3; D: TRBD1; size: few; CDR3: CASSQAWTGVRFPDTQYF; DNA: TGCGCCAGCAGCCAAGCCTGGACAGGGGTCCGGTTCCCAGATACGCAGTATTTT
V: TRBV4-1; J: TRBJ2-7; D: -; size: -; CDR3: CASSQGGIRASYEQYF; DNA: TGCGCCAGCAGCCAAGGGGGGATCAGGGCTAGCTACGAGCAGTACTTC
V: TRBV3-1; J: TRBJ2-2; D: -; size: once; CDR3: CASSRPTGPTGELFF; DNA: TGTGCCAGCAGCCGCCCCACAGGGCCCACCGGGGAGCTGTTTTTT
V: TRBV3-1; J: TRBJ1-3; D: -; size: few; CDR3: CASSHPGRSWGGNTIYF; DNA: TGTGCCAGCAGCCATCCCGGACGCAGCTGGGGAGGAAACACCATATATTTT
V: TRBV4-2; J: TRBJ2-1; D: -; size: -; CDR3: CASTLEQGHEQFF; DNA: TGTGCCAGCACCCTAGAACAGGGACATGAGCAGTTCTTC
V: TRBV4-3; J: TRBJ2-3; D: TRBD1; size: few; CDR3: CASSQFPGQGIFTDTQYF; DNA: TGCGCCAGCAGCCAATTCCCGGGACAGGGAATCTTCACAGATACGCAGTATTTT
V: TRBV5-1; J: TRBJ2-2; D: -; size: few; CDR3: CASSSDGTYTGELFF; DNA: TGCGCCAGCAGCTCGGACGGGACCTACACCGGGGAGCTGTTTTTT
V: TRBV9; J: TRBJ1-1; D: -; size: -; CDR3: CASSVAPGVNTEAFF; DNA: TGTGCCAGCAGCGTAGCTCCAGGGGTGAACACTGAAGCTTTCTTT
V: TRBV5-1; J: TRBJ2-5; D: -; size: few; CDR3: CASSLVTTRGETQYF; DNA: TGCGCCAGCAGCTTGGTGACTACGAGGGGCGAGACCCAGTACTTC
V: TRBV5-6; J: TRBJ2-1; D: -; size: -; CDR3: CAMSPGVRHNEQFF; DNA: TGTGCCATGAGCCCCGGGGTACGGCACAATGAGCAGTTCTTC
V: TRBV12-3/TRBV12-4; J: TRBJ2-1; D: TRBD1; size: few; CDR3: CASSPHRGGYADEQFF; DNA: TGTGCCAGCAGTCCGCACAGGGGTGGATACGCCGATGAGCAGTTCTTC
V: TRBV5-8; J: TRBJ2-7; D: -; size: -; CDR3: CASSTALRRAYEQYF; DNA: TGTGCCAGCAGTACGGCGCTACGGCGAGCCTACGAGCAGTACTTC
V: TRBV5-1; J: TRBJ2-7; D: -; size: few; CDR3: CASSSKASETYEQYF; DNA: TGCGCCAGCAGCTCGAAGGCCAGTGAGACCTACGAGCAGTACTTC
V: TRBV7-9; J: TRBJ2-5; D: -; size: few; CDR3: CASALRVETQYF; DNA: TGTGCCAGCGCCTTACGGGTTGAGACCCAGTACTTC
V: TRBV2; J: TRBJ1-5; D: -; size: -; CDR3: CASSLRLDQPQHF; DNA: TGTGCCAGCAGCCTTCGCCTTGATCAGCCCCAGCATTTT
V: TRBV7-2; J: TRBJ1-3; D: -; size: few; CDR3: CAIRTILSGNTIYF; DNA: TGTGCCATCCGGACAATCCTGTCTGGAAACACCATATATTTT
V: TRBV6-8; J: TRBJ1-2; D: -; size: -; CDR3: CASSPTRFSGRAGYGYTF; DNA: TGTGCCAGCAGTCCAACTCGTTTTTCGGGGCGCGCGGGCTATGGCTACACCTTC
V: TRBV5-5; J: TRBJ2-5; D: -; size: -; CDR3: CASSHSRETQYF; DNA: TGTGCCAGCAGCCATTCCCGGGAGACCCAGTACTTC
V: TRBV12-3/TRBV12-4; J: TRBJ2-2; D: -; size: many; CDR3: CASSYLPNTGELFF; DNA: TGTGCCAGCAGTTACTTACCGAACACCGGGGAGCTGTTTTTT
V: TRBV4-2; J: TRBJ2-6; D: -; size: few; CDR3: CASSRGQDRKRSGANVLTF; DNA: TGTGCCAGCAGCCGGGGGCAGGACAGAAAACGCTCTGGGGCCAACGTCCTGACTTTC
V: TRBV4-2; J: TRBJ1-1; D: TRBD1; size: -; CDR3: CASSRKRGQGPPEAFF; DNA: TGTGCCAGCAGCCGAAAAAGGGGACAGGGTCCGCCTGAAGCTTTCTTT
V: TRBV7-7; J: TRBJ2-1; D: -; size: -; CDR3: CASSLDRSYNEQFF; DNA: TGTGCTAGCAGCTTAGACAGATCCTACAATGAGCAGTTCTTC
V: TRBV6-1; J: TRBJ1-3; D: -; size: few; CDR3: CASSLRTPGGNTIYF; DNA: TGTGCCAGCAGTCTTCGGACACCGGGTGGAAACACCATATATTTT
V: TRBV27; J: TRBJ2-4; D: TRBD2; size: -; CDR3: CASSPGLAGELLAKNIQYF; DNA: TGTGCCAGCAGCCCCGGACTAGCGGGGGAGCTCTTGGCCAAAAACATTCAGTACTTC
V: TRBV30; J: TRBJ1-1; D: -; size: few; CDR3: CAWSGPLWLNTEAFF; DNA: TGTGCCTGGAGTGGACCGTTATGGTTGAACACTGAAGCTTTCTTT
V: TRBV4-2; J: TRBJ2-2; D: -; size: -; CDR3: CASSLTPPGDGGELFF; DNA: TGTGCCAGCAGCCTAACGCCTCCGGGGGACGGGGGGGAGCTGTTTTTT
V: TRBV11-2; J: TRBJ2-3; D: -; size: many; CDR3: CASSWAPPDTQYF; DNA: TGTGCCAGCAGCTGGGCCCCCCCCGATACGCAGTATTTT
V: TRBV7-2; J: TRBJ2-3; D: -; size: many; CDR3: CASSLVGGPSTDTQYF; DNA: TGTGCCAGCAGCTTAGTGGGGGGGCCTAGCACAGATACGCAGTATTTT
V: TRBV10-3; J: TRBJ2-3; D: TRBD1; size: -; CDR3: CAASRGLSTDTQYF; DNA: TGTGCCGCCTCCAGGGGGCTGAGCACAGATACGCAGTATTTT
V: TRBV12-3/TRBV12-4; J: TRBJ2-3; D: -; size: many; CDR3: CASSFGGDTQYF; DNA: TGTGCCAGCAGCTTTGGGGGAGATACGCAGTATTTT